The sequence of this TCR beta chain was determined in a study of OX40 agonist ivuxolimab in advanced cancers. The CDR3 loop spans 12 amino acids. V lost 9 bases to trimming and J lost 4 bases, with 12 bases between them. In germline, CDR1 is WSHSY, CDR2 SAAADI. The method was immunoSEQ multiplex PCR; TCRdb's version includes in-frame clones alone and lacks a portion of them. The sample gives 50,000 to 65,000 clones, about 83% of which show up once; 4% to 5.5% is in the top ten. The sequenced sample was CD4+ or CD8+ T cells sorted from blood, obtained in a trial of the OX40 agonist ivuxolimab. This clonotype was obtained from an adult with an advanced solid tumor such as melanoma, head and neck, liver or kidney cancer. The chain has TRBV10-2 and TRBJ1-1, with D maybe TRBD1 (5 bases). Here the CDR3 reads CASARQSTEAFF. CDR3 bases: TGCGCCAGTGCCAGACAGTCCACTGAAGCTTTCTTT.